This TCR beta chain was profiled in a study of blood T cell repertoires in COVID-19. This table comes from immunoSEQ multiplex PCR, and its TCRdb copy is limited to in-frame clones, with some not included. The profile shows 130,000 to 150,000 clones, less than 90% of them singletons. This CDR3 is built from 14 residues. Germline-derived CDR1 and CDR2 are LGHNA and YSLEER. Trimming shortened V by 0 bases and J by 1 base, and 6 bases separated the two germline ends. The source of this sequence is a man between 35 and 55 years old with acute COVID-19. The source material was PBMCs or T cells enriched from blood (not recorded which). The chain combines TRBV4-3 with TRBJ1-1; D not resolved. The CDR3 loop is CASSQDRGNTEAFF. Written as DNA, the CDR3 is TGCGCCAGCAGCCAAGATCGGGGGAACACTGAAGCTTTCTTT.